Below, 32 T cell receptor beta chains from the same sample are listed, as sequenced in a study of cytomegalovirus exposure and HLA in healthy donors. Use of 60 Vbeta and 13 Jbeta primers characterized the PCR. Some clones are missing from TCRdb's copy, which holds only in-frame ones; the method was immunoSEQ multiplex PCR. The profile covers more than 150,000 clones, with 70% to 85% appearing a single time and 1.4% taken by the ten largest. Sequencing was performed on PBMCs. The receptors were sampled from a male donor in good health and CMV-seronegative.

J is TRBJ1-2 and V is TRBV4-1; 7 positions agree with TRBD1. The CDR3 sequence is 16 residues long. Trimming cost V 0 bases and J 2 bases; bases outside gene matches: 6. CDR1 is MGHRA, CDR2 YSYEKL, per germline. The CDR3 here is CASSQDGQAQNYGYTF. CDR3 sequence (DNA): TGCGCCAGCAGCCAAGACGGACAGGCACAAAACTATGGCTACACCTTC.

The rearrangement uses TRBV19 and TRBJ1-1; D ambiguous. Germline V lookup: CDR1 LNHDA, CDR2 SQIVND (reference sequence). This CDR3 has 14 residues. The germline V and J ends were trimmed by 5 bases and 4 bases, with 14 bases remaining between them. Written as DNA, the CDR3 is TGTGCCAGTAGTCGCTTAACGGGGTTCACTGAAGCTTTCTTT. It is translated as CASSRLTGFTEAFF.

The rearrangement links TRBV30 to TRBJ2-3, with D unresolved. There are 13 residues in the CDR3. V lost 0 bases, J lost 9 bases, and 13 bases lay in between. Germline V CDR1 and CDR2: GTSNPN, SVGIG (reference sequence). This chain's CDR3 is CAWSVIAAHTQYF. CDR3 nucleotide sequence: TGTGCCTGGAGTGTAATAGCCGCACACACGCAGTATTTT.

This chain uses TRBV6-5 with TRBJ2-3, with a tentative D call TRBD1 (6 bases). V lost 7 bases and J lost 0, with 14 bases in between. Germline V lookup: CDR1 MNHEY, CDR2 SVGAGI. This CDR3 has 15 residues. CDR3 residues: CASTPPGHSTDTQYF. The CDR3 coding sequence is TGTGCCAGCACCCCCCCGGGACATAGCACAGATACGCAGTATTTT.

In DNA, the CDR3 is TGTGCCAGCAGCTACCACGGGTGGGGCTACACCTTC. It specifies CASSYHGWGYTF. The chain recombines TRBV11-1 with TRBJ1-2; no clear D gene. Germline V gives CDR1 SGHAT, CDR2 FQDESV (reference sequence). Trimming stripped 4 bases from V and 8 bases from J, with 11 bases between. CDR3 size: 12 residues.

V usage is TRBV29-1 and J usage is TRBJ2-1; possible D gene TRBD1, 5 bases. This CDR3 is 15 amino acids long. Germline loops: CDR1 SQVTM, CDR2 ANQGSEA. The V gene lost 7 bases and the J gene lost 4 bases, with 20 bases spanning the gap. CDR3 loop: CSARNSIQEYNEQFF. The CDR3 nucleotides are TGCAGCGCACGTAACAGCATACAGGAGTACAATGAGCAGTTCTTC.

V is TRBV10-3 and J is TRBJ1-2, with D perhaps matching TRBD1 (5 bases). Germline assignment: CDR1 ENHRY and CDR2 SYGVKD. V lost 2 bases to trimming and J lost 8 bases, with 27 bases between them. The CDR3 loop spans 18 amino acids. The CDR3 DNA reads TGTGCCATCAGTGAGCACAGCTCCGACAGAGAATTTGGGGGGGGCTACACCTTC. This codes for CAISEHSSDREFGGGYTF.

This clone was detected only a few times. The rearrangement uses TRBV4-2 and TRBJ1-1; D is unclear. The V gene's germline CDR1 is LGHNA and CDR2 YNFKEQ. The CDR3 totals 14 residues. Trimming pared 0 bases from V and 6 bases from J, leaving 11 bases between. The CDR3 nucleotides read TGTGCCAGCAGCCAAGAATTGGGCCTTGCTGAAGCTTTCTTT. Amino acids: CASSQELGLAEAFF.

The chain has TRBV10-3 and TRBJ1-4, with unresolved D. The CDR3 length is 12 residues. V gave up 11 bases and J gave up 0 bases, with 7 bases separating them. CDR1 and CDR2 from the germline V gene are ENHRY and SYGVKD. The CDR3 bases are TGTGCCGCCGGAGCAACTAATGAAAAACTGTTTTTT. Amino acids: CAAGATNEKLFF.

The CDR3 nucleotides are TGTGCCAGCAGACCGGACAGTAACTATGGCTACACCTTC. It codes for CASRPDSNYGYTF. The V and J genes are TRBV6-6 and TRBJ1-2; maybe TRBD1 (6 bases). The CDR3 contains 13 residues. Germline V gene lookup returns CDR1 MNHNY and CDR2 SVGAGI (reference sequence). Trimming took off 6 bases at V and 1 base at J, with 9 bases between the two ends.

The chain has TRBV27 and TRBJ2-5, with D perhaps matching TRBD1 (6 bases). The CDR3 length is 13 residues. Germline values: CDR1 MNHEY, CDR2 SMNVEV (reference sequence). V was shortened by 6 bases and J by 5 bases, with 13 bases between the two germline ends. CDR3 in amino acids: CASRQQGGETQYF. In DNA form, the CDR3 reads TGTGCCAGCAGACAACAGGGCGGGGAGACCCAGTACTTC.

Only one count was recorded for this clone. This chain uses TRBV27 with TRBJ2-5, with a tentative D call TRBD1 (6 bases). The V end lost 6 bases, the J end lost 1 base, and 18 bases lay between the germline ends. Per germline, CDR1 MNHEY and CDR2 SMNVEV (reference sequence). This CDR3 has 16 amino acids. Here the CDR3 DNA reads TGTGCCAGCAGCCCTAAAATCGGACAGATCCAAGAGACCCAGTACTTC. Translation: CASSPKIGQIQETQYF.

The J gene is TRBJ2-7, the V gene TRBV27; 10 nucleotides agree with TRBD1. Looked up from germline, CDR1 is MNHEY and CDR2 is SMNVEV (reference sequence). After removal of 0 bases from V and 0 bases from J, the junction contained 2 bases not matched to a gene. The CDR3 sequence is 16 residues long. CDR3 in amino acids: CASSLSGQGPSYEQYF. The CDR3 DNA reads as TGTGCCAGCAGTTTATCGGGACAGGGGCCCTCCTACGAGCAGTACTTC.

The chain recombines TRBV13 with TRBJ2-3; 8 bases line up with TRBD2. V gave up 5 bases and J gave up 0 bases; unmatched junction bases: 16. The CDR3 contains 19 residues. Germline V gene lookup returns CDR1 PRHDT and CDR2 FYEKMQ (reference sequence). This chain's CDR3 is CASSTPTSGDPFSTDTQYF. CDR3 DNA sequence: TGTGCCAGCAGCACCCCTACTAGCGGAGATCCCTTTAGCACAGATACGCAGTATTTT.

The sample holds a few counts of this clone. Other DNA sequences of this sample code for an identical CDR3. The chain uses TRBV4-1 and TRBJ1-1; the match to TRBD1 covers 8 bases. CDR1 and CDR2 from the germline V gene are MGHRA and YSYEKL. The CDR3 spans 15 residues. V shed 1 base and J 0 bases; nucleotides not matched to a gene: 1. As DNA, the CDR3 is TGCGCCAGCAGCCAAGGACAGGGGATGAACACTGAAGCTTTCTTT. Translated, it gives CASSQGQGMNTEAFF.

The rearrangement uses TRBV5-1 and TRBJ2-3; TRBD2 matches at 10 bases. The CDR3 is made up of 14 amino acids. J gave up 4 bases and V 3 bases, and 2 bases lay outside the gene matches. Germline V gene lookup returns CDR1 SGHRS and CDR2 YFSETQ. The CDR3 coding sequence is TGCGCCAGCAGCTACGGACTAGCGGCAGATACGCAGTATTTT. Translating it yields CASSYGLAADTQYF.

The CDR3 here is CASSQELRGAGVDTQYF. The DNA of the CDR3 is TGTGCCAGCAGCCAAGAGTTGCGGGGGGCCGGTGTAGATACGCAGTATTTT. The chain joins TRBV4-2 to TRBJ2-3; 8 bases line up with TRBD2. Germline CDR1 is LGHNA and CDR2 is YNFKEQ. This CDR3 contains 17 residues. J gave up 5 bases and V 0 bases, and 10 bases lay outside the gene matches.

The rearrangement links TRBV5-1 to TRBJ2-5; D unclear. The CDR3 sequence is 16 residues long. Trimming removed 4 bases from V and 0 bases from J, with 16 bases in between. From germline, CDR1 is SGHRS and CDR2 YFSETQ. CDR3 residues: CASSARATTYQETQYF. In DNA form, the CDR3 reads TGCGCCAGCAGCGCGAGAGCGACGACGTACCAAGAGACCCAGTACTTC.

The rearrangement uses TRBV5-4 and TRBJ2-2; tentatively, D is TRBD2 (5 bases). This CDR3 region has 13 residues. Germline V CDR1 and CDR2: SGHNT, YYREEE (reference sequence). This chain's CDR3 is CGMGETNTGELFF. In nucleotides, the CDR3 is TGTGGGATGGGAGAGACGAACACCGGGGAGCTGTTTTTT. The whole variable domain, filled in from reference TRBV5-4 and TRBJ2-2, reads ETGVTQSPTHLIKTRGQQVTLRCSSQSGHNTVSWYQQALGQGPQFIFQYYREEENGRGNFPPRFSGLQFPNYSSELNVNALELDDSALYLCGMGETNTGELFFGEGSRLTVL.

The chain joins TRBV18 to TRBJ2-1; 11 nucleotides line up with TRBD2. Trimming took 5 bases from V and 4 from J; bases not matched to a gene: 7. CDR1 and CDR2 from the germline V gene are KGHSH and LQKENI. CDR3 length equals 16 residues. The CDR3 protein is CASSSGLAGIYNEQFF. CDR3 in DNA: TGTGCCAGCTCATCAGGACTAGCGGGTATATACAATGAGCAGTTCTTC. Using reference TRBV18 and TRBJ2-1 for the parts outside the CDR3, the full variable domain is NAGVMQNPRHLVRRRGQEARLRCSPMKGHSHVYWYRQLPEEGLKFMVYLQKENIIDESGMPKERFSAEFPKEGPSILRIQQVVRGDSAAYFCASSSGLAGIYNEQFFGPGTRLTVL.

The chain couples TRBV7-9 to TRBJ1-2; tentative D call: TRBD1 (6 bases). Germline loops: CDR1 SEHNR, CDR2 FQNEAQ (reference sequence). The V end lost 5 bases, the J end lost 4 bases, and 14 bases lay between the germline ends. The CDR3 consists of 14 residues. Here the CDR3 DNA reads TGTGCCAGCAGCCCAACACAGGGCTCCTATGGCTACACCTTC. Translating gives CASSPTQGSYGYTF.

The J gene is TRBJ2-5, the V gene TRBV7-8; 9 nucleotides agree with TRBD2. The CDR3 is 19 amino acids. CDR1 and CDR2 (germline): SGHVS, FQNEAQ. The junction had 17 bases not matched to a gene; V was cut back by 2 bases and J by 4 bases. The CDR3 protein is CASSLKGAGGSRVGETQYF. The CDR3 DNA follows: TGTGCCAGCAGCTTAAAAGGAGCGGGGGGATCCAGGGTCGGAGAGACCCAGTACTTC.

There are a few counts of this clone. V usage is TRBV20-1 and J usage is TRBJ2-7; the D gene is possibly TRBD2 (6 bases). From germline, CDR1 is DFQATT and CDR2 SNEGSKA (reference sequence). This CDR3 has 11 amino acids. Trimming cost V 7 bases and J 0 bases, with 7 bases left between them. The CDR3 sequence is CSGRGSYEQYF. The CDR3 DNA follows: TGCAGTGGGCGGGGCTCCTACGAGCAGTACTTC.

The chain couples TRBV27 to TRBJ2-5, with 7 bases identical to TRBD1. This CDR3 spans 15 amino acids. The junction had 7 bases not matched to a gene; V was cut back by 1 base and J by 5 bases. Germline CDR1 is MNHEY and CDR2 is SMNVEV (reference sequence). DNA for the CDR3: TGTGCCAGCAGTTTATTCGGACAGGTGGGGGAGACCCAGTACTTC. Translated: CASSLFGQVGETQYF.

J is TRBJ2-7 and V is TRBV28; 7 positions agree with TRBD1. Losses at the gene ends were 2 bases for V and 2 bases for J; bases not matched to a gene: 3. CDR1 and CDR2 from the germline V gene are MDHEN and SYDVKM. This CDR3 comprises 14 residues. This CDR3 reads CASSLARGPYEQYF. In DNA form, the CDR3 reads TGTGCCAGCAGTTTAGCGAGGGGGCCCTACGAGCAGTACTTC.

On this clone: One end of the junction is discordant with germline, which a read error may explain. This sequence joins TRBV5-4 and TRBJ2-5; 15 bases are shared with TRBD2. CDR1 is SGHNT, CDR2 YYREEE, per germline (reference sequence). The CDR3 length is 15 residues. In DNA, the CDR3 is TGTGCCAGCAACTTGGGACTAGCGGGGGGAGAGACCCAGTACTTC. It specifies CASNLGLAGGETQYF.

J is TRBJ2-7 and V is TRBV5-1, with 9 bases matching TRBD1. This CDR3 comprises 15 residues. Germline loops: CDR1 SGHRS, CDR2 YFSETQ. V gave up 0 bases and J gave up 6 bases; unmatched junction bases: 7. The CDR3, as DNA: TGCGCCAGCAGCTTGGAGGGACAGGGAACGTCCGAGCAGTACTTC. Protein sequence: CASSLEGQGTSEQYF.

V is TRBV7-9 and J is TRBJ2-3; maybe TRBD1 (6 bases). CDR3 length: 14 residues. V was clipped by 5 bases and J by 1 base, with 10 bases between them. The germline CDR1 and CDR2 sequences are SEHNR and FQNEAQ (reference sequence). The CDR3 loop reads CASSARQGTDTQYF. CDR3 DNA sequence: TGTGCCAGCAGCGCCCGACAGGGCACAGATACGCAGTATTTT.

This chain uses TRBV7-9 with TRBJ2-1; 12 nucleotides align to TRBD2. Germline CDR1 and CDR2: SEHNR and FQNEAQ (reference sequence). This CDR3 is built from 18 residues. With V trimmed by 2 bases and J by 9 bases, 14 bases remained unmatched. The CDR3 coding sequence is TGTGCCAGCAGCTTACCGTTCAGACTAGCGGGAGTAAGGGGTGAGCAGTTCTTC. Encoded protein: CASSLPFRLAGVRGEQFF.

A remark on this clone: In the same sample, other DNA sequences code for this CDR3. The chain employs TRBV6-5 and TRBJ1-1; 7 positions agree with TRBD1. Germline V gene lookup returns CDR1 MNHEY and CDR2 SVGAGI. Losses at the gene ends were 4 bases for V and 0 bases for J; bases not matched to a gene: 2. The CDR3 contains 14 residues. CDR3 nucleotide sequence: TGTGCCAGCAGTTTTGGACAGGTGAACACTGAAGCTTTCTTT. This gives the protein CASSFGQVNTEAFF.

The chain joins TRBV6-1 to TRBJ1-2; 7 bases fit TRBD1. Germline CDR1 MNHNS, CDR2 SASEGT. The CDR3 runs to 12 residues. The V and J ends lost 3 bases and 6 bases, in that order; junction bases with no gene match: 1. DNA for the CDR3: TGTGCCAGCAGTGACAGGGGGGATGGCTACACCTTC. As protein: CASSDRGDGYTF.

In this sample, this clone turned up a few times. The V call is TRBV7-6, the J call TRBJ2-5; 9 bases fit TRBD2. This CDR3 spans 14 amino acids. Trimming took 5 bases from V and 5 from J; bases not matched to a gene: 6. The V gene's germline CDR1 is SGHVS and CDR2 FNYEAQ. Here the CDR3 reads CASSNSGRFETQYF. DNA for the CDR3: TGTGCCAGCAGCAATAGCGGGAGATTTGAGACCCAGTACTTC.